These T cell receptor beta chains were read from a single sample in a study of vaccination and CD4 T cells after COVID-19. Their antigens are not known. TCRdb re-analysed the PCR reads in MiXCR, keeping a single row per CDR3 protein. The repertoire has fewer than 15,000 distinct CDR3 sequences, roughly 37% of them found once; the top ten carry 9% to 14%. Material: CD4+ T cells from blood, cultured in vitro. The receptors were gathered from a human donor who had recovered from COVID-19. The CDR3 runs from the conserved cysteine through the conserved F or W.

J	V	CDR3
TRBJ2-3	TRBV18	CASSPPELPDTQYF
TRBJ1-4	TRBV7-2	CASSRVGEKLFF
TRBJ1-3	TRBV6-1	CASSDRGGGNTIYF
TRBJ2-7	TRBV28	CASSFSTGTVGHEQYF
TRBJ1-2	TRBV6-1	CASSEQVGWGNYGYTF
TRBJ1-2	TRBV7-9	CASSLVGTLSRYTF
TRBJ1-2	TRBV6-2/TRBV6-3	CASSHRGLGGYTF
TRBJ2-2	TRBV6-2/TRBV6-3	CASSRVPGFANTGELFF
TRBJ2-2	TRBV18	CASSLTGRGTGELFF
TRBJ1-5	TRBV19	CATGGSLQSPQHF
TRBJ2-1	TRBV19	CASSPRTPNEQFF
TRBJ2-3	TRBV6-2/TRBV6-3	CASSYPLERTDTQYF
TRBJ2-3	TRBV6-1	CASNEGAGVADTQYF
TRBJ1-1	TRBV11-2	CASSLDINTEAFF
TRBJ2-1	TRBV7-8	CASSLAHLYNEQFF
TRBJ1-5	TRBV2	CASSARGREQPQHF
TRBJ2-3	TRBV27	CASSPLAGGSTDTQYF
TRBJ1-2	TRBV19	CASSRGRLGVTGYTF
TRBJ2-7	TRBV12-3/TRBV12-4	CASSPLSGLAGLSYEQYF
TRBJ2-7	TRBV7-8	CASSRMAGGYEQYF
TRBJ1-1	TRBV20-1	CSASRATEAFF
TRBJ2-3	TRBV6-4	CASSDRDRTDTQYF
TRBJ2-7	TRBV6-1	CASTNPMEGANYEQYF
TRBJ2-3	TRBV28	CASSSPGLADLTDTQYF
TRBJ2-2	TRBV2	CASSVSRPSGELFF
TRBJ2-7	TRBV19	CASSIEPTHSYEQYF
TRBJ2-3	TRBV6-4	CASSDGAGGTDTQYF
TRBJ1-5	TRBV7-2	CASSFGTGVQPQHF